The sequence of this T cell receptor beta chain was determined in a study of cytomegalovirus exposure and HLA in healthy donors. Study-level findings and limits: It was reported that TCR beta sequences correctly inferred the HLA-A and HLA-B alleles for most subjects.

Points on this clone: The antigen is not known.

In the PCR, 60 Vbeta and 13 Jbeta primers were used. Repertoires were generated with immunoSEQ multiplex PCR, while TCRdb's copy carries only in-frame clones and drops some. The listing contains around 50,000 clones. The CDR3 loop spans 15 amino acids. With 3 bases removed from V and 4 bases from J, the gap between germline ends came to 15 bases. Looked up from germline, CDR1 is KGHSH and CDR2 is LQKENI. Sequenced sample: PBMCs. The rearrangement uses TRBV18 and TRBJ1-2, with D unresolved. The receptor's source is a woman aged 40 to 50 in good health and CMV-seronegative. Here the CDR3 DNA reads TGTGCCAGCTCACCGGCCCAGGATTCGACCTATGGCTACACCTTC. Translating gives CASSPAQDSTYGYTF.